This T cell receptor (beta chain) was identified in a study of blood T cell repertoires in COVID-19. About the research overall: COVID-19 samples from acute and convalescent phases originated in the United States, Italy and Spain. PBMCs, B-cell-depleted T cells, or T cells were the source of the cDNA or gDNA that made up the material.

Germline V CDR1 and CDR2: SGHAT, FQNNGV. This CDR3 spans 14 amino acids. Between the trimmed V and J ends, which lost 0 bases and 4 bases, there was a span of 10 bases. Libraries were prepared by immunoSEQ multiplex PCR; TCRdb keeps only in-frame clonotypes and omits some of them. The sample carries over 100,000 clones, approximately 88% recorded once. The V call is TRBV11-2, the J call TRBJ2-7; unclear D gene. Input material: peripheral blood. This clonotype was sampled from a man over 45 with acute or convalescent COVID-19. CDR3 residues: CASSLDAVPYEQYF. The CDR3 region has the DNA TGTGCCAGCAGCTTAGATGCGGTACCTTACGAGCAGTACTTC.